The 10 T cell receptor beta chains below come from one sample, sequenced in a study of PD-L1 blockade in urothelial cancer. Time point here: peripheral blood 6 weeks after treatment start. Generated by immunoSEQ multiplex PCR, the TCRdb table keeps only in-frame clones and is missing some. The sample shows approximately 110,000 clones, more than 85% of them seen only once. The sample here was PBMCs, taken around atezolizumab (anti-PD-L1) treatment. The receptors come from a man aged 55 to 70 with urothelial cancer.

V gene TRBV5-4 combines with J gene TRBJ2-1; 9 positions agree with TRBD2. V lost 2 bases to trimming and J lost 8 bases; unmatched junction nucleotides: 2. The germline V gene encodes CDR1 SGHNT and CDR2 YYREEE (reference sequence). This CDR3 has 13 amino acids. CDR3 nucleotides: TGTGCCAGCAGCTTCGCTAGCGGGGATGAGCAGTTCTTC. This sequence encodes CASSFASGDEQFF.

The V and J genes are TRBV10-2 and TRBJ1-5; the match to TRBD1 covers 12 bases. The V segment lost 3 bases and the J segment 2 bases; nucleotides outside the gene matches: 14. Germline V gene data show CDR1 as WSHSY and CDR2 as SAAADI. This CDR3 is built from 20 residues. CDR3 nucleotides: TGCGCCAGCAGTGACCCCGCCGGGACAGGGGGCGTTCTGGGCAATCAGCCCCAGCATTTT. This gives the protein CASSDPAGTGGVLGNQPQHF.

CDR3 in amino acids: CASSQGTGLGAQFF. In DNA, the CDR3 is TGTGCCAGCAGCCAGGGGACGGGACTAGGGGCTCAGTTCTTC. V is TRBV14 and J is TRBJ2-1, with 8 bases identical to TRBD2. The germline V gene encodes CDR1 SGHDN and CDR2 FVKESK. The CDR3 has 14 residues. Losses at the gene ends were 3 bases for V and 13 bases for J; bases not matched to a gene: 11.

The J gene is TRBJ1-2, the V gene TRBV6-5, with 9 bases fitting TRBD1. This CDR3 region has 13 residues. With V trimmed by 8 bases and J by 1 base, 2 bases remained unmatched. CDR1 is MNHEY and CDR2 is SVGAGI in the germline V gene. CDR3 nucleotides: TGTGCCAGCGGGACAGGGAATAACTATGGCTACACCTTC. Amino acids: CASGTGNNYGYTF.

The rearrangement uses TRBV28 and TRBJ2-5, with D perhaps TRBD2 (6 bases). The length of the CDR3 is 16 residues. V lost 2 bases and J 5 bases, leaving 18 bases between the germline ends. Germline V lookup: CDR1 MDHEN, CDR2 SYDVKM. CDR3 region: CASSLRVGSAPETQYF. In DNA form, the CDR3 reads TGTGCCAGCAGTTTAAGAGTCGGGAGCGCCCCCGAGACCCAGTACTTC.

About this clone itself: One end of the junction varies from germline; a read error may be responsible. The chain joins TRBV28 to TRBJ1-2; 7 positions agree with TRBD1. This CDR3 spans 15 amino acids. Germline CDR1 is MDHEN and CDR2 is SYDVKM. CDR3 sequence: CASRLSGTANYGYTF. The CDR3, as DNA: TGTGCCAGCAGGTTATCCGGGACAGCTAACTATGGCTACACCTTC.

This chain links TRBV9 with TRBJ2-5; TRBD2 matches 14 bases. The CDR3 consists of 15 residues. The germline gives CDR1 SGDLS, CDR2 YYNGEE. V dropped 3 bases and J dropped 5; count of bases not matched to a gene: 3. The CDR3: CASSATSGREETQYF. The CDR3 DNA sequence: TGTGCCAGCAGCGCGACTAGCGGGAGGGAGGAGACCCAGTACTTC.

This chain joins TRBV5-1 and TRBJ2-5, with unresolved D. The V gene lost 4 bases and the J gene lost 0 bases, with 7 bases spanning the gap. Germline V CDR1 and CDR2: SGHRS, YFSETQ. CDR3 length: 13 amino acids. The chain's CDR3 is CASSTEYQETQYF. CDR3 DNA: TGCGCCAGCAGCACAGAGTACCAAGAGACCCAGTACTTC.

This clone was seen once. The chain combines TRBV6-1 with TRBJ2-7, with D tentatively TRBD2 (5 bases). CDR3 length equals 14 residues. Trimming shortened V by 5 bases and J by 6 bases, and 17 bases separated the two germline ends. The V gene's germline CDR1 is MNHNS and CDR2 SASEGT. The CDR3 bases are TGTGCCAGCAGTCTGACTAACCAGGTTTCCGAGCAGTACTTC. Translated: CASSLTNQVSEQYF.

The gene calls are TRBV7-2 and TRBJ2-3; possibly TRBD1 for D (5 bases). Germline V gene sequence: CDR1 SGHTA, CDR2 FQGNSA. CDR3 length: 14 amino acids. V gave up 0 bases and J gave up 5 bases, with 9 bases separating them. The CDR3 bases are TGTGCCAGCAGCTTAGCAGGGGTGGTAGATACGCAGTATTTT. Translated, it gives CASSLAGVVDTQYF.